The T cell receptor beta chain described here comes from a study of T cells in Graves' hyperthyroidism and ophthalmopathy. Study background: Before treatment of any kind, peripheral blood was taken at initial diagnosis.

V shed 1 base and J 4 bases; nucleotides not matched to a gene: 5. Germline V gene sequence: CDR1 SGHTA, CDR2 FQGNSA. The CDR3 length is 15 residues. This clonotype was seen more than once but under ten times. Its antigen is unidentified. The source material, RNA transcripts, was used to amplify TCR beta CDR3 regions. The HTBI primer set was used in a first-round RT-PCR of the TCR CDR3. Via MiXCR, TCRdb re-called the multiplex PCR reads, giving one row per CDR3 protein. Of about 620,000 distinct CDR3 sequences listed, around 15% are singletons. Points from the study as a whole: Blood also contained most expanded thyroid clonotypes above 0.001. A model built on 13 V-J features separated ophthalmopathy from stable hyperthyroidism.

The chain carries TRBV7-2 and TRBJ2-3; 7 bases are shared with TRBD2. The receptor's source is a woman aged 30 to 39 with Graves' hyperthyroidism. The specimen was blood. The CDR3 sequence is CASSLERGPPDTQYF. The DNA for the CDR3 is TGTGCCAGCAGCTTAGAGCGGGGTCCCCCAGATACGCAGTATTTT.